Below are 13 T cell receptor beta chains sequenced from a single sample in a study of T cell changes during pregnancy in multiple sclerosis. Sequencing used immunoSEQ multiplex PCR; TCRdb keeps in-frame clones, though not all of them. Of tens of thousands of clones detected, around 94% appear once; the ten largest clones hold about 8.3%. The sequences come from CD8+ T cells from peripheral blood mononuclear cells, collected in the third trimester of pregnancy. The receptor source for this set is a female donor with multiple sclerosis, enrolled in a pregnancy study.

The gene calls are TRBV29-1 and TRBJ2-7, with 11 bases matching TRBD1. V shed 4 bases and J 3 bases; nucleotides not matched to a gene: 2. Germline V gene sequence: CDR1 SQVTM, CDR2 ANQGSEA. This CDR3 contains 13 residues. The CDR3 bases are TGCAGCGTTGGGACAGGGGGCGTCTACGAGCAGTACTTC. Translated, it gives CSVGTGGVYEQYF.

Remarks on this clone: The sample carries other DNA sequences with the same CDR3. The genes are TRBV5-1 and TRBJ1-4; 9 positions match TRBD1. In germline, CDR1 is SGHRS, CDR2 YFSETQ. The CDR3 totals 18 residues. The V gene end was trimmed by 0 bases and the J gene end by 0 bases; junction bases not matched to a gene: 6. CDR3 in DNA: TGCGCCAGCAGCTTGGGCCGGACAGGGGTCACAACTAATGAAAAACTGTTTTTT. Translation gives CASSLGRTGVTTNEKLFF. Drawing the rest from reference TRBV5-1 and TRBJ1-4, the complete variable domain is KAGVTQTPRYLIKTRGQQVTLSCSPISGHRSVSWYQQTPGQGLQFLFEYFSETQRNKGNFPGRFSGRQFSNSRSEMNVSTLELGDSALYLCASSLGRTGVTTNEKLFFGSGTQLSVL.

The chain couples TRBV30 to TRBJ2-7; perhaps TRBD1 as D (5 bases). V lost 2 bases to trimming and J lost 4 bases, with 15 bases between them. The CDR3 extends over 14 amino acids. Germline CDR1 and CDR2: GTSNPN and SVGIG (reference sequence). This chain's CDR3 is CAWSNRGRKYEQYF. The CDR3 nucleotides read TGTGCCTGGAGTAATAGGGGTCGCAAATACGAGCAGTACTTC.

V and J are TRBV6-6 and TRBJ2-1; maybe TRBD1 (5 bases). Germline V gene data show CDR1 as MNHNY and CDR2 as SVGAGI (reference sequence). The CDR3 spans 11 residues. Trimming shortened V by 10 bases and J by 3 bases, and 7 bases separated the two germline ends. The CDR3 reads CATDSYNEQFF. CDR3 in DNA: TGTGCCACAGACAGCTACAATGAGCAGTTCTTC.

V and J are TRBV9 and TRBJ2-7, with TRBD2 matching 9 bases. V was clipped by 4 bases and J by 2 bases; unmatched bases: 7. CDR1 is SGDLS, CDR2 YYNGEE, per germline. This CDR3 spans 15 amino acids. Written as DNA, the CDR3 is TGTGCCAGCAGCAGAGGACTAGCGCCAACCTACGAGCAGTACTTC. Its translation is CASSRGLAPTYEQYF.

This rearrangement joins TRBV2 to TRBJ1-4; D possibly corresponds to TRBD1 (5 bases). V was shortened by 10 bases and J by 8 bases, with 23 bases between the two germline ends. The CDR3 has 15 amino acids. The V gene's germline CDR1 is SNHLY and CDR2 FYNNEI. The CDR3 region is CATSKKGLGREKLFF. CDR3 coding DNA: TGTGCCACTTCGAAGAAGGGGCTTGGGAGGGAAAAACTGTTTTTT.

The J gene is TRBJ1-3, the V gene TRBV6-5; D is possibly TRBD1 (6 bases). The CDR3 is made up of 16 amino acids. The V gene lost 3 bases and the J gene lost 4 bases, with 16 bases spanning the gap. Germline CDR1 is MNHEY and CDR2 is SVGAGI. CDR3 sequence (DNA): TGTGCCAGCAGTTATTTGGGGGCGCCAGGGGGAAACACCATATATTTT. Translation: CASSYLGAPGGNTIYF.

The rearrangement uses TRBV6-1 and TRBJ1-1; D gene uncertain. V was pared by 8 bases and J by 6 bases, with 7 bases between. This CDR3 has 10 amino acids. Germline CDR1 is MNHNS and CDR2 is SASEGT. The CDR3 here is CASASAEAFF. CDR3 bases: TGTGCCAGCGCAAGCGCTGAAGCTTTCTTT.

V and J are TRBV7-9 and TRBJ1-5; D unresolved. The CDR3 has 12 residues. V was shortened by 10 bases and J by 2 bases, with 9 bases between the two germline ends. From germline, CDR1 is SEHNR and CDR2 FQNEAQ (reference sequence). The CDR3 coding sequence is TGTGCCACCCGACACGGCAATCAGCCCCAGCATTTT. Protein: CATRHGNQPQHF.

The chain links TRBV29-1 to TRBJ2-7; TRBD2 aligns across 13 bases. V trimming: 6 bases; J trimming: 2 bases; junction bases outside the gene matches: 4. CDR1 and CDR2 from the germline V gene are SQVTM and ANQGSEA. This CDR3 comprises 14 residues. DNA of the CDR3: TGCAGCGTACTAACTAGCGGGGGGGCCTACGAGCAGTACTTC. It specifies CSVLTSGGAYEQYF.

V usage is TRBV6-1 and J usage is TRBJ1-1; D is uncertain. V was pared by 0 bases and J by 0 bases, with 5 bases between. Germline CDR1 is MNHNS and CDR2 is SASEGT. The CDR3 is made up of 14 amino acids. CDR3 in DNA: TGTGCCAGCAGTGAAGCGCGGATGAACACTGAAGCTTTCTTT. It specifies CASSEARMNTEAFF.

This clone was observed a handful of times. This chain connects TRBV13 to TRBJ2-1; D is possibly TRBD1 (6 bases). This CDR3 spans 14 amino acids. The V end lost 3 bases, the J end lost 5 bases, and 11 bases lay between the germline ends. Germline CDR1 is PRHDT and CDR2 is FYEKMQ (reference sequence). CDR3 nucleotide sequence: TGTGCCAGCAGCTTTCGGGACAAGAACAATGAGCAGTTCTTC. It codes for CASSFRDKNNEQFF.

The chain carries TRBV5-4 and TRBJ1-3; TRBD1 is a possible D gene (5 bases). In germline, CDR1 is SGHNT, CDR2 YYREEE (reference sequence). This CDR3 is 15 amino acids long. V dropped 4 bases and J dropped 4 bases, with 15 bases sitting between them. CDR3 protein: CASSRTQGGGNTIYF. DNA of the CDR3: TGTGCCAGCAGCAGAACCCAGGGAGGAGGAAACACCATATATTTT.